These 21 T cell receptor beta chains came from one sample sequenced in a study of cytomegalovirus exposure and HLA in healthy donors. The primer mix had 60 Vbeta and 13 Jbeta primers. This table comes from immunoSEQ multiplex PCR, and its TCRdb copy is limited to in-frame clones, with some not included. This repertoire includes 100,000 to 150,000 clones. Sequencing was performed on PBMCs. Every receptor here comes from a woman between 40 and 55 years old in good health and CMV-seronegative.

CDR3 coding DNA: TGTGCCAGCGCTAGCGGGGCCTGGGGGGAGCAGTACTTC. It encodes CASASGAWGEQYF. This chain uses TRBV7-3 with TRBJ2-7; 9 bases agree with TRBD2. V shed 8 bases, J shed 7 bases, and the junction held 9 bases outside the gene matches. Germline values: CDR1 SGHTA, CDR2 FQGTGA. The CDR3 is made up of 13 amino acids. Filled out from reference TRBV7-3 and TRBJ2-7, the complete variable domain reads GAGVSQTPSNKVTEKGKYVELRCDPISGHTALYWYRQSLGQGPEFLIYFQGTGAADDSGLPNDRFFAVRPEGSVSTLKIQRTERGDSAVYLCASASGAWGEQYFGPGTRLTVT.

A remark on this clone: At one of its ends the junction is not consistent with the germline gene, which may arise from a read error. V usage is TRBV19 and J usage is TRBJ1-1, with 8 bases that match TRBD1. Per the germline V gene, CDR1 is LNHDA and CDR2 is SQIVND (reference sequence). The CDR3 is 14 amino acids. The CDR3 region is CASSRRQGNAEAFF. Here the CDR3 DNA reads TGTGCCAGTAGTCGGCGACAGGGGAACGCTGAAGCTTTCTTT.

The chain couples TRBV10-3 to TRBJ1-6, with D possibly matching TRBD1 (5 bases). Germline V CDR1 and CDR2: ENHRY, SYGVKD. Trimming pared 0 bases from V and 6 bases from J, leaving 9 bases between. The CDR3 is made up of 15 amino acids. The CDR3 sequence is CAISESRQINSPLHF. The CDR3 DNA follows: TGTGCCATCAGTGAGTCCAGACAGATTAATTCACCCCTCCACTTT.

The chain has TRBV7-9 and TRBJ1-1, with D uncertain. The V gene's germline CDR1 is SEHNR and CDR2 FQNEAQ (reference sequence). Trimming removed 8 bases from V and 3 bases from J, with 28 bases in between. The length of the CDR3 is 18 residues. The CDR3, as DNA: TGTGCCAGCGTCACATTACAACCCGGGCGGGGTCAGTACACTGAAGCTTTCTTT. Encoded protein: CASVTLQPGRGQYTEAFF.

CDR3 sequence: CASSEPGFTEAFF. DNA of the CDR3: TGTGCCAGCAGTGAACCGGGTTTCACTGAAGCTTTCTTT. The chain recombines TRBV25-1 with TRBJ1-1; D not resolved. Trimming removed 2 bases at V and 4 bases at J, with 8 bases between. Germline values: CDR1 MGHDK, CDR2 SYGVNS. The CDR3 has 13 residues.

This chain joins TRBV25-1 and TRBJ2-2; 8 nucleotides agree with TRBD1. V gave up 4 bases and J gave up 5 bases; unmatched junction bases: 9. The CDR3 is 16 amino acids. Germline V CDR1 and CDR2: MGHDK, SYGVNS. The CDR3 spells CASSVTGTGRTGELFF. The CDR3 region has the DNA TGTGCCAGCAGTGTTACCGGGACAGGTCGAACCGGGGAGCTGTTTTTT.

The chain joins TRBV11-2 to TRBJ1-1, with D unresolved. The CDR3 extends over 14 amino acids. V lost 1 base and J lost 2, with 8 bases in between. CDR1 is SGHAT and CDR2 is FQNNGV in the germline V gene. CDR3 in DNA: TGTGCCAGCAGCTTAGTGACAAAAAACACTGAAGCTTTCTTT. Translation: CASSLVTKNTEAFF.

The chain couples TRBV19 to TRBJ2-2; weak D call: TRBD1 (6 bases). The CDR3 runs to 16 residues. The germline V gene has CDR1 LNHDA and CDR2 SQIVND (reference sequence). V shed 1 base and J shed 1 base, with 10 bases lying between them. CDR3 nucleotide sequence: TGTGCCAGTAGTATAGGTAGGGGGTTGAACACCGGGGAGCTGTTTTTT. Residues: CASSIGRGLNTGELFF.

The chain recombines TRBV19 with TRBJ2-3, with D uncertain. This CDR3 is 13 amino acids long. V lost 2 bases and J 4 bases, leaving 7 bases between the germline ends. Germline assignment: CDR1 LNHDA and CDR2 SQIVND (reference sequence). The CDR3 nucleotides read TGTGCCAGTAGTATAAATTCGGCAGATACGCAGTATTTT. Amino acid sequence: CASSINSADTQYF. Filled out from reference TRBV19 and TRBJ2-3, the complete variable domain reads DGGITQSPKYLFRKEGQNVTLSCEQNLNHDAMYWYRQDPGQGLRLIYYSQIVNDFQKGDIAEGYSVSREKKESFPLTVTSAQKNPTAFYLCASSINSADTQYFGPGTRLTVL.

This chain joins TRBV21-1 and TRBJ1-3; no DNA check was done on the table's D call, TRBD1. TRBV21-1 is labeled a pseudogene. The CDR3 loop spans 16 amino acids. The CDR3 nucleotides are TGTGCCAGCAGCAAACAGGGGGCGAGCTCTGGAAACACCATATATTTT. Its translation is CASSKQGASSGNTIYF.

The chain couples TRBV7-9 to TRBJ1-1, with D perhaps TRBD1 (5 bases). Germline CDR1 SEHNR, CDR2 FQNEAQ (reference sequence). The CDR3 covers 15 residues. V was cut by 1 base and J by 4 bases, with 13 bases left in between. In DNA form, the CDR3 reads TGTGCCAGCAGCTTAGAGTCAGGGCTAAGCACTGAAGCTTTCTTT. Translating gives CASSLESGLSTEAFF.

The chain joins TRBV28 to TRBJ2-1; 7 positions match TRBD1. Germline V gene data show CDR1 as MDHEN and CDR2 as SYDVKM. The trim removed 4 bases at V and 6 bases at J, leaving 9 bases unmatched. This CDR3 has 15 amino acids. CDR3: CASSSTGVGVNEQFF. The CDR3, as DNA: TGTGCCAGCAGTTCCACAGGGGTCGGGGTCAATGAGCAGTTCTTC.

The V and J genes are TRBV7-6 and TRBJ2-7, with TRBD1 identical over 7 bases. CDR3 size: 16 residues. V was pared by 1 base and J by 0 bases, with 6 bases of the junction left unmatched. The germline CDR1 and CDR2 sequences are SGHVS and FNYEAQ. CDR3 sequence: CASSLGTGRSSYEQYV. In DNA, the CDR3 is TGTGCCAGCAGCTTAGGGACAGGCCGGTCCTCCTACGAGCAGTACGTC.

The chain recombines TRBV5-8 with TRBJ1-5; 8 bases fit TRBD1. Trimming cost V 4 bases and J 4 bases; bases outside gene matches: 10. This CDR3 has 16 amino acids. Germline CDR1 SGHTS, CDR2 YDEGEE. The CDR3 sequence is CASSPNPGGRNQPQHF. CDR3 DNA: TGTGCCAGCAGCCCCAACCCAGGGGGCAGGAATCAGCCCCAGCATTTT.

The chain is built from TRBV29-1 and TRBJ2-3; D may be TRBD2 (6 bases). V was clipped by 7 bases and J by 4 bases, with 12 bases between them. Looked up from germline, CDR1 is SQVTM and CDR2 is ANQGSEA. The CDR3 is made up of 12 amino acids. The CDR3 here is CSALPGADTQYF. CDR3 sequence (DNA): TGCAGCGCCCTGCCGGGGGCAGATACGCAGTATTTT.

The chain recombines TRBV5-6 with TRBJ1-3, with 8 positions matching TRBD1. CDR1 is SGHDT and CDR2 is YYEEEE in the germline V gene. This CDR3 has 16 residues. V trimming: 1 base; J trimming: 4 bases; junction bases outside the gene matches: 7. The CDR3 is CASSLWSRGQGNTIYF. CDR3 DNA sequence: TGTGCCAGCAGCTTGTGGTCCAGGGGGCAAGGAAACACCATATATTTT.

This rearrangement joins TRBV18 to TRBJ2-7; D remains unclear. V gave up 6 bases and J gave up 4 bases, with 13 bases separating them. CDR1 is KGHSH and CDR2 is LQKENI in the germline V gene. The CDR3 is made up of 13 amino acids. The CDR3 sequence is CASSVGARYEQYF. Written as DNA, the CDR3 is TGTGCCAGCTCGGTTGGAGCTCGGTACGAGCAGTACTTC.

The chain has TRBV29-1 and TRBJ2-7; tentatively, D is TRBD1 (5 bases). CDR3 length equals 16 residues. Germline CDR1 SQVTM, CDR2 ANQGSEA. The V end was cut by 1 base, the J end by 0 bases, with 16 bases between. The CDR3 protein is CSVEGRSDTHSYEQYV. Written as DNA, the CDR3 is TGCAGCGTTGAAGGACGTTCGGACACTCACTCCTACGAGCAGTACGTC.

The chain couples TRBV6-4 to TRBJ2-2; 7 nucleotides align to TRBD2. Germline CDR1 and CDR2: MRHNA and SNTAGT. CDR3 length equals 16 residues. V lost 0 bases, J lost 0 bases, and 1 base stayed unmatched. CDR3 in DNA: TGTGCCAGCAGTGACTCGGGAGGGGCGAACACCGGGGAGCTGTTTTTT. It is translated as CASSDSGGANTGELFF.

The V and J genes are TRBV7-9 and TRBJ2-6, with TRBD1 matching over 9 bases. Germline lookup yields CDR1 SEHNR and CDR2 FQNEAQ (reference sequence). The trim removed 8 bases at V and 2 bases at J, leaving 4 bases unmatched. CDR3 length: 15 amino acids. The CDR3 DNA sequence: TGTGCCAGCTCGACAGGGGGGGCTGGGGCCAACGTCCTGACTTTC. Protein: CASSTGGAGANVLTF.

The CDR3 here is CASSLVRGESPLHF. The CDR3 DNA reads as TGTGCCAGCAGCTTAGTCCGGGGGGAATCACCCCTCCACTTT. The chain links TRBV7-2 to TRBJ1-6, with a tentative D call TRBD1 (5 bases). Germline lookup yields CDR1 SGHTA and CDR2 FQGNSA. This CDR3 has 14 residues. The V and J ends lost 1 base and 10 bases respectively, with 11 bases between them. The complete variable domain, with remaining parts taken from reference TRBV7-2 and TRBJ1-6, reads GAGVSQSPSNKVTEKGKDVELRCDPISGHTALYWYRQSLGQGLEFLIYFQGNSAPDKSGLPSDRFSAERTGGSVSTLTIQRTQQEDSAVYLCASSLVRGESPLHFGNGTRLTVT.